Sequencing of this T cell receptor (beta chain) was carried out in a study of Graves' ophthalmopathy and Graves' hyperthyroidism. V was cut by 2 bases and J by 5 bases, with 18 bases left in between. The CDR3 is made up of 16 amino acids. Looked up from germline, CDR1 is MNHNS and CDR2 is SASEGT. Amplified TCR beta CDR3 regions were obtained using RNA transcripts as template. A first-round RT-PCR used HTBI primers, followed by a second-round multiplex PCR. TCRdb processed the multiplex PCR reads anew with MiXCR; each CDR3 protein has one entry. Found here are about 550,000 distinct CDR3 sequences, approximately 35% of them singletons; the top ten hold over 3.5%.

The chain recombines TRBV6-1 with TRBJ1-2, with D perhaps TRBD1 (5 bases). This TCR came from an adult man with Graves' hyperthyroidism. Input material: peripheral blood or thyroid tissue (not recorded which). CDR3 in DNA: TGTGCCAGCAGTGAAACCGGGACGGGGAACTGGTATGGCTACACCTTC. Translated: CASSETGTGNWYGYTF.